This TCR beta chain appears in the sequencing data of a study of glioma-infiltrating T cells. The CDR3 has 16 residues. Losses at the gene ends were 6 bases for V and 5 bases for J; bases not matched to a gene: 12. CDR1 is MDHEN, CDR2 SYDVKM, per germline. This clonotype appeared many times. Its antigen is currently unknown. Study results and caveats: Very few CDR3 sequences were shared between tissue and blood.

TCR alpha and beta CDR3 regions were amplified from RNA using iRepertoire nested multiplex PCR. Input was roughly 95-450 ng of tissue mRNA or PBMC total RNA. TCRdb re-called the multiplex PCR reads with MiXCR, one entry per CDR3 protein. The sample holds approximately 110,000 distinct CDR3 sequences, roughly 24% seen once. Sequencing was carried out using glioma tissue, nonneoplastic brain tissue, or PBMCs (not recorded which). This sequence originates from a human donor with low-grade glioma or glioblastoma, undergoing nonglioma brain surgery, or in good health (not recorded which). The V and J genes are TRBV28 and TRBJ1-2; 10 positions agree with TRBD1. The CDR3 sequence is CASSRPRDRGNYGYTF. As DNA, the CDR3 is TGTGCCAGCAGCCGTCCCCGGGACAGGGGAAATTATGGCTACACCTTC.